This TCR beta chain was captured in a study of response to subunit inactivated influenza vaccine (dated by TCRdb to 2016 to 2018). For context, the study as a whole: Deep quantitative T cell receptor repertoire profiling was used in the study to track responses to a trivalent subunit inactivated influenza vaccine. Study-level results and caveats: The authors proposed that each seasonal influenza vaccination may bring in only a limited number of new T cells.

The protocol used for the library was RT-PCR. Instrument used: Illumina HiSeq 2500. TCRdb itself trimmed the public reads at Q25 with fastp, ran MiXCR and retained productive beta chains. Each record represents a unique CDR3 protein, reported with the most common genes and DNA among its rows. Here the sample has approximately 700,000 distinct CDR3 sequences; roughly 13% occur a single time. The ten largest account for around 6.5% of the sample. This clonotype came up a few times. Its specific antigen is unknown. No clone much larger than this one lies a single base away; base qualities are absent. The sequence was obtained from a man over 45 who received an inactivated influenza vaccine. Donor details come from another sample of the same person, matched by shared clones. Source: PBMCs from blood, taken 14 to 15 days before vaccination.

The CDR3 here reads CASSMTGIGETQYF. Read as DNA, the sequence is TGTGCCAGCAGTATGACAGGGATCGGGGAGACCCAGTACTTC. This sequence uses TRBV27 and TRBJ2-5; 7 bases in the junction line up with TRBD1. The germline V end is reduced by 5 bases and the J end by 5 bases; junction bases left unmatched: 8. The CDR3 holds 14 amino acids from the cysteine to the phenylalanine. Only CDR3 DNA is held: 42 bases, read in frame from base 1. The CDR1 and CDR2 encoded by the germline V gene (reference sequence) are MNHEY and SMNVEV.